Shown below are 25 T cell receptor beta chains from a single sample sequenced in a study of cytomegalovirus exposure and HLA in healthy donors. Produced via immunoSEQ multiplex PCR; TCRdb's table is partial and in-frame only. The sample records roughly 130,000 clones, roughly nine tenths being singletons. The sequenced sample was PBMCs. These receptor sequences come from a man between 18 and 35 years old in good health and CMV-seronegative.

This clone was picked up a small number of times. The CDR3 reads CASSPLPLAGGPYEQYF. The DNA for the CDR3 is TGTGCCAGCTCACCACTCCCACTAGCGGGAGGGCCCTACGAGCAGTACTTC. The gene calls are TRBV18 and TRBJ2-7; 13 positions match TRBD2. Unmatched junction bases numbered 5, after V lost 1 base and J lost 2 bases. CDR1 is KGHSH, CDR2 LQKENI, per germline. This CDR3 is 17 amino acids long.

The J gene is TRBJ1-1, the V gene TRBV18; the match to TRBD1 covers 12 bases. Germline V gene sequence: CDR1 KGHSH, CDR2 LQKENI. V dropped 3 bases and J dropped 2; count of bases not matched to a gene: 7. This CDR3 has 17 residues. The CDR3, as DNA: TGTGCCAGCTCACCTAGGGCTGGGACAGGGGGCAACACTGAAGCTTTCTTT. Protein: CASSPRAGTGGNTEAFF.

The chain has TRBV6-1 and TRBJ1-3, with D unclear. This CDR3 comprises 16 residues. CDR1 and CDR2 (germline): MNHNS, SASEGT. V gave up 4 bases and J gave up 0 bases, with 13 bases separating them. In DNA form, the CDR3 reads TGTGCCAGCAGTGTGCGACGGGTTATCTCTGGAAACACCATATATTTT. It specifies CASSVRRVISGNTIYF.

The chain joins TRBV11-2 to TRBJ2-1, with D possibly TRBD1 on 5 matching bases. Germline V lookup: CDR1 SGHAT, CDR2 FQNNGV. There are 11 residues in the CDR3. V was clipped by 7 bases and J by 9 bases, with 10 bases between them. The CDR3 here is CASTKGFEQFF. The CDR3 nucleotides are TGTGCCAGCACTAAGGGGTTTGAGCAGTTCTTC. The complete variable domain, with remaining parts taken from reference TRBV11-2 and TRBJ2-1, reads EAGVAQSPRYKIIEKRQSVAFWCNPISGHATLYWYQQILGQGPKLLIQFQNNGVVDDSQLPKDRFSAERLKGVDSTLKIQPAKLEDSAVYLCASTKGFEQFFGPGTRLTVL.

This chain uses TRBV5-6 with TRBJ1-2; possibly TRBD1 for D (6 bases). V shed 3 bases and J shed 4 bases, with 19 bases lying between them. The CDR3 consists of 16 residues. In germline, CDR1 is SGHDT, CDR2 YYEEEE. The CDR3 DNA follows: TGTGCCAGCAGCTGGGGGCCGAGACTCGCGGGCTATGGCTACACCTTC. Amino acids: CASSWGPRLAGYGYTF.

V gene TRBV7-9 combines with J gene TRBJ1-6; perhaps TRBD1 as D (5 bases). CDR3 length equals 17 residues. Germline V CDR1 and CDR2: SEHNR, FQNEAQ (reference sequence). V lost 5 bases and J 2 bases, leaving 16 bases between the germline ends. CDR3 coding DNA: TGTGCCAGCAGCCCCAGCCGGTCCAGGGCCTATAATTCACCCCTCCACTTT. Translation: CASSPSRSRAYNSPLHF.

The chain employs TRBV5-6 and TRBJ2-3; a weak D match, TRBD2 (5 bases). The V gene's germline CDR1 is SGHDT and CDR2 YYEEEE. The V end lost 2 bases, the J end lost 4 bases, and 11 bases lay between the germline ends. The CDR3 covers 14 residues. The CDR3 protein is CASSFRRVSDTQYF. The CDR3, as DNA: TGTGCCAGCAGCTTCAGGCGGGTCTCAGATACGCAGTATTTT.

The V and J genes are TRBV7-9 and TRBJ2-7; a weak D match, TRBD2 (6 bases). The germline V and J ends were trimmed by 5 bases and 4 bases, with 12 bases remaining between them. CDR3 length: 13 amino acids. Germline V gene lookup returns CDR1 SEHNR and CDR2 FQNEAQ (reference sequence). In DNA, the CDR3 is TGTGCCAGCAGCGTGACTAGTGGTTACGAGCAGTACTTC. This encodes CASSVTSGYEQYF. The full variable domain, rest sourced from reference TRBV7-9 and TRBJ2-7, is DTGVSQNPRHKITKRGQNVTFRCDPISEHNRLYWYRQTLGQGPEFLTYFQNEAQLEKSRLLSDRFSAERPKGSFSTLEIQRTEQGDSAMYLCASSVTSGYEQYFGPGTRLTVT.

V and J are TRBV4-1 and TRBJ1-5; 7 bases are a match to TRBD1. There are 15 residues in the CDR3. Losses at the gene ends were 3 bases for V and 0 bases for J; bases not matched to a gene: 2. Germline CDR1 and CDR2: MGHRA and YSYEKL. The CDR3 DNA reads as TGCGCCAGCAGCCAGACAGGGTCTAGCAATCAGCCCCAGCATTTT. This encodes CASSQTGSSNQPQHF.

This clone was observed once. The rearrangement uses TRBV7-8 and TRBJ1-2, with no clear D. V was shortened by 5 bases and J by 8 bases, with 18 bases between the two germline ends. Germline V gene sequence: CDR1 SGHVS, CDR2 FQNEAQ. This CDR3 spans 14 amino acids. The CDR3 spells CASSPSQEGRGYTF. DNA of the CDR3: TGTGCCAGCAGCCCAAGTCAAGAGGGCCGGGGCTACACCTTC. The whole variable domain, filled in from reference TRBV7-8 and TRBJ1-2, reads GAGVSQSPRYKVAKRGQDVALRCDPISGHVSLFWYQQALGQGPEFLTYFQNEAQLDKSGLPSDRFFAERPEGSVSTLKIQRTQQEDSAVYLCASSPSQEGRGYTFGSGTRLTVV.

This clone was picked up one time. The chain links TRBV4-1 to TRBJ2-7, with D tentatively TRBD2 (6 bases). Deletions cut 5 bases from V and 2 bases from J, with 16 bases between. The CDR3 consists of 15 residues. Looked up from germline, CDR1 is MGHRA and CDR2 is YSYEKL. The CDR3 spells CASSGRDGGTYEQYF. The CDR3 DNA is TGCGCCAGCAGCGGCCGGGACGGCGGGACCTACGAGCAGTACTTC.

CDR3 DNA: TGTGCCAGCAGCTTAGGTCCAGCGGGAGATTCAGATACGCAGTATTTT. Its protein product is CASSLGPAGDSDTQYF. The chain employs TRBV7-2 and TRBJ2-3; 8 nucleotides line up with TRBD2. Germline assignment: CDR1 SGHTA and CDR2 FQGNSA. CDR3 length: 16 residues. J lost 4 bases, V lost 1 base, and 7 bases had no gene match.

As concerns this clone: One end of the junction is discordant with germline, which a read error may explain. V gene TRBV29-1 combines with J gene TRBJ2-7, with TRBD1 as a possible D gene (5 bases). This CDR3 region has 13 residues. The V gene's germline CDR1 is SQVTM and CDR2 ANQGSEA. The CDR3 DNA reads as TGCAGCGTCGAAGGGGCCAGCACCTACGAGCAGTACTTC. As protein: CSVEGASTYEQYF.

The rearrangement uses TRBV7-2 and TRBJ2-1, with TRBD1 matching over 10 bases. The CDR3 has 15 amino acids. The junction had 3 bases not matched to a gene; V was cut back by 1 base and J by 6 bases. CDR1 is SGHTA, CDR2 FQGNSA, per germline. The CDR3 region is CASSLGGQGFNEQFF. In DNA, the CDR3 is TGTGCCAGCAGCTTAGGGGGACAGGGGTTCAATGAGCAGTTCTTC.

The chain uses TRBV27 and TRBJ1-5, with no clear D. Trimming took off 6 bases at V and 6 bases at J, with 15 bases between the two ends. The CDR3 is 14 amino acids. CDR1 is MNHEY and CDR2 is SMNVEV in the germline V gene (reference sequence). The CDR3 region has the DNA TGTGCCAGCAGAATCTCGAAGGGAGGTCAGCCCCAGCATTTT. Amino acids: CASRISKGGQPQHF.

This clone turned up a few times. The chain uses TRBV2 and TRBJ2-5; 7 bases are shared with TRBD1. CDR1 is SNHLY, CDR2 FYNNEI, per germline. The CDR3 runs to 15 residues. With 6 bases clipped from V and 5 bases from J, the junction kept 12 bases outside the gene matches. CDR3 DNA sequence: TGTGCCAGCAGGAGACAGGGTGGGGAGAGGGAGACCCAGTACTTC. Translation: CASRRQGGERETQYF.

This chain uses TRBV19 with TRBJ2-1, with 10 bases identical to TRBD2. J lost 0 bases, V lost 7 bases, and 3 bases had no gene match. The CDR3 runs to 15 residues. CDR1 and CDR2 (germline): LNHDA, SQIVND (reference sequence). CDR3 residues: CASTTSGVSYNEQFF. CDR3 bases: TGTGCCAGTACCACTAGCGGGGTCTCCTACAATGAGCAGTTCTTC.

The chain employs TRBV10-1 and TRBJ1-5; D is unresolved. This CDR3 has 16 amino acids. Germline CDR1 WNHNN, CDR2 SYGVQD (reference sequence). With 2 bases removed from V and 0 bases from J, the gap between germline ends came to 11 bases. The CDR3 bases are TGCGCCAGCAGTGAGGCGGCACTTTATAGCAATCAGCCCCAGCATTTT. It translates to CASSEAALYSNQPQHF.

This sequence joins TRBV28 and TRBJ2-7, with 9 bases that match TRBD1. From germline, CDR1 is MDHEN and CDR2 SYDVKM. V was pared by 2 bases and J by 2 bases, with 1 base of the junction left unmatched. The CDR3 has 14 residues. The CDR3 spells CASSLTGGTYEQYF. CDR3 in DNA: TGTGCCAGCAGTTTAACAGGGGGCACCTACGAGCAGTACTTC.

This clone was recorded only once. The chain is built from TRBV14 and TRBJ2-2, with 8 positions matching TRBD2. The CDR3 sequence is 19 residues long. Germline trimming cut 0 bases from V and 5 bases from J; bases unmatched to any gene: 14. The germline V gene encodes CDR1 SGHDN and CDR2 FVKESK. CDR3 in amino acids: CASSQDRGSGTIGTGELFF. The CDR3 coding sequence is TGTGCCAGCAGCCAAGACAGGGGTAGCGGGACGATTGGGACCGGGGAGCTGTTTTTT.

This chain uses TRBV11-1 with TRBJ2-5; TRBD2 matches at 9 bases. The CDR3 has 18 amino acids. Germline V gene data show CDR1 as SGHAT and CDR2 as FQDESV (reference sequence). J was trimmed by 2 bases and V by 4 bases; bases with no gene match: 14. This CDR3 is CASSSSYWRGGLQETQYF. CDR3 DNA sequence: TGTGCCAGCAGCTCGTCCTACTGGCGGGGGGGTCTACAAGAGACCCAGTACTTC.

The rearrangement uses TRBV14 and TRBJ1-1; no firm D call. V was pared by 0 bases and J by 10 bases, with 24 bases between. Germline CDR1 SGHDN, CDR2 FVKESK. The CDR3 consists of 17 residues. CDR3 region: CASSQDLVRNRVVGAFF. CDR3 nucleotides: TGTGCCAGCAGCCAAGATCTTGTAAGAAACAGAGTAGTGGGAGCTTTCTTT. Drawing the rest from reference TRBV14 and TRBJ1-1, the complete variable domain is EAGVTQFPSHSVIEKGQTVTLRCDPISGHDNLYWYRRVMGKEIKFLLHFVKESKQDESGMPNNRFLAERTGGTYSTLKVQPAELEDSGVYFCASSQDLVRNRVVGAFFGQGTRLTVV.

CDR3 in amino acids: CASSLMEGSGYTF. CDR3 DNA: TGTGCCAGCAGCCTAATGGAGGGGAGCGGCTACACCTTC. V is TRBV7-9 and J is TRBJ1-2; possibly TRBD1 for D (5 bases). This CDR3 contains 13 residues. Germline-derived CDR1 and CDR2 are SEHNR and FQNEAQ (reference sequence). V gave up 5 bases and J gave up 8 bases, with 15 bases separating them.

The chain joins TRBV5-6 to TRBJ2-5; D not certain. Trimming pared 0 bases from V and 3 bases from J, leaving 6 bases between. Looked up from germline, CDR1 is SGHDT and CDR2 is YYEEEE. This CDR3 region has 13 residues. The CDR3 reads CASSLGRKETQYF. In nucleotides, the CDR3 is TGTGCCAGCAGCTTGGGCAGAAAAGAGACCCAGTACTTC.

The CDR3 is CASSKRTGGLGLLDGANVLTF. CDR3 coding DNA: TGTGCCAGCAGTAAACGGACAGGGGGCCTGGGGTTACTTGATGGGGCCAACGTCCTGACTTTC. V gene TRBV2 combines with J gene TRBJ2-6; 11 nucleotides agree with TRBD1. The germline V gene encodes CDR1 SNHLY and CDR2 FYNNEI. With V trimmed by 5 bases and J by 3 bases, 18 bases remained unmatched. The CDR3 spans 21 residues.